The rows below give T cell receptor beta chains drawn from one sample of a study of regulatory T cells in long-lasting Graves disease. MiXCR, applied by TCRdb to the multiplex PCR reads, yields one record per CDR3 protein. The sample yields roughly 380,000 distinct CDR3 sequences, 15% to 18% seen once. This sample comprised peripheral blood mononuclear cells (PBMCs), obtained at new diagnosis, from a patient treated with antithyroid drugs. Every receptor here comes from a female donor with Graves disease. CDR3s include the opening cysteine and the closing phenylalanine or tryptophan. D genes are given only for firm matches. Rows may omit the clone size; those that give it use once, few, many or a size class.

cdr3_nt	cdr3_aa	d_call	clone_size	j_call	v_call
TGCAGTGCTAGAGATCCTGCGTCTGGGGCCAACGTCCTGACTTTC	CSARDPASGANVLTF	-	many	TRBJ2-6	TRBV20-1
TGTGCCAGCAGTCAACAAGGGCACTTAACGGGAGGCGCCGGGGAGCTGTTTTTT	CASSQQGHLTGGAGELFF	TRBD2	many	TRBJ2-2	TRBV6-1
TGTGCCAGCAGCTTAGACCTACAGGGGGCCGGTGAGCAGTTCTTC	CASSLDLQGAGEQFF	TRBD1	many	TRBJ2-1	TRBV11-2
TGCAGTGCTCCCCCTCAGGGTTGGGCCAGCGGGGATTACAATGAGCAGTTCTTC	CSAPPQGWASGDYNEQFF	TRBD2	many	TRBJ2-1	TRBV20-1
TGTGCCAGCAGCTTTGGACGGCGGGAGGGCAACACAGATACGCAGTATTTT	CASSFGRREGNTDTQYF	TRBD2	-	TRBJ2-3	TRBV11-2
TGTGCCAGCAGAGGGAGAGCCGCAAACAATGAGCAGTTCTTC	CASRGRAANNEQFF	-	many	TRBJ2-1	TRBV27
TGTGCCAGCAGTTCCCATGGGGACACTGAAGCTTTCTTT	CASSSHGDTEAFF	-	few	TRBJ1-1	TRBV27
TGTGCCAGCAGTTACTCCGCACAGGGGGCCAAAAACATTCAGTACTTC	CASSYSAQGAKNIQYF	TRBD1	-	TRBJ2-4	TRBV6-2/TRBV6-3
TGTGCCAGCAGCCCTGGGACAGGGTGGGATGGCTACACCTTC	CASSPGTGWDGYTF	TRBD1	-	TRBJ1-2	TRBV3-1
TGTGCAACGGGGGCCGATGGGAACACTGAAGCTTTCTTT	CATGADGNTEAFF	-	many	TRBJ1-1	TRBV2
TGCGCCAGCAGCTCGCCGACAGGGGGGATTGGCAATGAGCAGTTCTTC	CASSSPTGGIGNEQFF	TRBD1	-	TRBJ2-1	TRBV5-1
TGTGCCACACGAGAGGAGGGGAGCTATGGCTACACCTTC	CATREEGSYGYTF	-	-	TRBJ1-2	TRBV2
TGCGCCAGCCAAGCTTCCGGGACCCAGTACTTC	CASQASGTQYF	-	-	TRBJ2-5	TRBV4-1
TGCGCCAGCAGCTTCGACCATAACAATGAGCAGTTCTTC	CASSFDHNNEQFF	-	many	TRBJ2-1	TRBV5-1
TGTGCCAGTAGTATCAAGGGGCCTGAAGCTTTCTTT	CASSIKGPEAFF	-	few	TRBJ1-1	TRBV19
TGTGCCAGCAACCCGACTAGTGAGCCTTACAATGAGCAGTTCTTC	CASNPTSEPYNEQFF	-	many	TRBJ2-1	TRBV6-1
TGTGCCAGCACTGGACGGACTAGCGGGAGGTCCTTTACCTACGAGCAGTACTTC	CASTGRTSGRSFTYEQYF	TRBD2	-	TRBJ2-7	TRBV3-1